This TCR beta chain appears in the sequencing data of a study of blood T cell repertoires in COVID-19. Study details: The United States, Italy and Spain were the sources of the acute and convalescent COVID-19 samples. Sample material is recorded as cDNA or gDNA derived from T cells, B-cell-depleted T cells, or PBMCs.

Per the authors' pipeline: Reference gene primer amplification gave estimated nucleated cell counts. Repertoires were generated with immunoSEQ multiplex PCR, while TCRdb's copy carries only in-frame clones and drops some. The DNA gave D and trimming, while V, J and clone size come from that table. The table lists roughly 31,000 clones, about nine tenths of them singletons, with approximately 22% in the top ten. The CDR3 consists of 13 residues. V gene TRBV21-1 combines with J gene TRBJ2-1; TRBD1 was called by the table and not checked on the DNA. TRBV21-1 constitutes a pseudogene. Sequenced sample: peripheral blood. This TCR was recovered from a human donor with active COVID-19. The donor label of this sample is uncertain. CDR3 nucleotides: TGTGCCAGCAGCAGGACAGGCCTCAATGAGCAGTTCTTC. Its translation is CASSRTGLNEQFF.